This TCR beta chain appears in the sequencing data of a study of blood T cell repertoires in COVID-19. Study-wide background: The cDNA or gDNA used as material had been derived from T cells, B-cell-depleted T cells, or PBMCs.

Individuals aged about 18 to 89 years were recruited from about two dozen US areas. Cohort assignment relied on participant-reported clinical history. This clone has just a few counts. The CDR3 is 13 amino acids. Trimming stripped 6 bases from V and 0 bases from J, with 6 bases between. Germline V gene data show CDR1 as LNHDA and CDR2 as SQIVND (reference sequence). As handled by the study authors: Nucleated cell counts were estimated from reference gene primer amplification. Using immunoSEQ multiplex PCR, the repertoire was profiled, and TCRdb retains in-frame clones only, with some absent. D and trimming come from the DNA, and the V and J calls and clone size come from that table. The sample shows about 210,000 clones, 86% of them seen only once.

The gene calls are TRBV19 and TRBJ1-5; D uncertain. The receptor comes from a woman between 40 and 55 years old with acute COVID-19. Sequencing input: PBMCs or T cells enriched from blood (not recorded which). The CDR3 region has the DNA TGTGCCAGTAGCGACTATAGCAATCAGCCCCAGCATTTT. It specifies CASSDYSNQPQHF.